These 14 T cell receptor beta chains originate from one sample sequenced in a study of neurological immune-mediated disorders (dated by TCRdb to about 2019). Libraries were prepared through 5' RACE. Sequencer: Illumina HiSeq 2500. Starting from the raw public reads, TCRdb applied fastp trimming at Q25, assembled clones with MiXCR and retained in-frame beta chains. Every distinct CDR3 protein forms one entry, paired with its most common genes and DNA. This sample gives 39,000 or so distinct CDR3 sequences in total; about 2.5% of them show up just once. Of the sample, roughly 12% is held by the ten largest clones. Sequenced sample: PBMCs. The receptors here all came from a man aged 25-45 years with multiple sclerosis.

This clonotype was counted ten times or more. This chain links TRBV20-1 with TRBJ1-6; 7 bases agree with TRBD1. Unmatched junction bases numbered 13, after V lost 2 bases and J lost 0 bases. The CDR3 sequence is 19 residues long. The germline V gene encodes CDR1 DFQATT and CDR2 SNEGSKA (reference sequence). The CDR3 loop is CSARFGFPAGGSYNSPLHF. As DNA, the CDR3 is TGCAGTGCTAGATTCGGGTTTCCGGCAGGGGGCTCCTATAATTCACCCCTCCACTTT.

Many counts were recorded for this clonotype. The CDR3 nucleotides read TGTGCCACCAGCAGAAGACGGGGAATTCCTAAGAACACCGGGGAGCTGTTTTTT. It codes for CATSRRRGIPKNTGELFF. The chain combines TRBV15 with TRBJ2-2; tentative D call: TRBD2 (5 bases). This CDR3 spans 18 amino acids. Germline lookup yields CDR1 LNHNV and CDR2 YYDKDF (reference sequence). V lost 2 bases to trimming and J lost 1 base, with 17 bases between them.

This clonotype appeared a few times. An end of the junction does not agree with germline; a read error may underlie this. The J gene is TRBJ1-5, the V gene TRBV20-1; TRBD1 is a possible D gene (6 bases). This CDR3 is 15 amino acids long. CDR1 is DFQATT and CDR2 is SNEGSKA in the germline V gene (reference sequence). The CDR3 spells CSATPGANSNKTQNF. CDR3 nucleotide sequence: TGCAGTGCTACCCCAGGGGCAAATAGCAATAAGACCCAGAATTTT.

This clonotype was detected ten times or more. The chain uses TRBV18 and TRBJ2-7; TRBD1 matches 9 bases. This CDR3 has 15 residues. The V gene end was trimmed by 0 bases and the J gene end by 1 base; junction bases not matched to a gene: 1. Germline loops: CDR1 KGHSH, CDR2 LQKENI. Here the CDR3 reads CASSPPGTGSYEQYF. The CDR3 region has the DNA TGTGCCAGCTCACCACCTGGGACAGGGTCCTACGAGCAGTACTTC.

Many counts were recorded for this clonotype. The chain joins TRBV20-1 to TRBJ2-1, with TRBD2 as a possible D gene (5 bases). Trimming left V 0 bases short and J 2 bases short, with 14 bases between. The CDR3 runs to 16 residues. Germline V gene sequence: CDR1 DFQATT, CDR2 SNEGSKA (reference sequence). The CDR3 sequence: CSAREVAPGAYNEQFF. For the CDR3, the DNA is TGCAGTGCTAGAGAGGTAGCGCCAGGAGCCTACAATGAGCAGTTCTTC.

The sample holds many counts of this clonotype. The chain is built from TRBV3-1 and TRBJ1-5; 9 bases agree with TRBD1. CDR1 is LGHDT and CDR2 is YNNKEL in the germline V gene (reference sequence). Trimming cost V 2 bases and J 7 bases; bases outside gene matches: 12. The CDR3 consists of 17 residues. CDR3 DNA sequence: TGTGCCAGCAGCCAAAACCGGGACAGGGAGGAGAGCCAGCCCCAGCATTTT. Translation gives CASSQNRDREESQPQHF. Full variable domain (remainder filled in from reference TRBV3-1 and TRBJ1-5): DTAVSQTPKYLVTQMGNDKSIKCEQNLGHDTMYWYKQDSKKFLKIMFSYNNKELIINETVPNRFSPKSPDKAHLNLHINSLELGDSAVYFCASSQNRDREESQPQHFGDGTRLSIL.

This clonotype was observed at least ten times. The chain joins TRBV20-1 to TRBJ2-3; a weak D match, TRBD2 (6 bases). CDR1 is DFQATT, CDR2 SNEGSKA, per germline (reference sequence). The CDR3 has 16 residues. Trimming removed 4 bases at V and 2 bases at J, with 19 bases between. CDR3 loop: CSANPVRRENTDTQYF. Written as DNA, the CDR3 is TGCAGTGCTAACCCCGTGAGGCGGGAAAACACAGATACGCAGTATTTT.

The chain carries TRBV7-2 and TRBJ2-5; the D is unclear. The CDR3 runs 13 residues. Germline CDR1 and CDR2: SGHTA and FQGNSA. The ends were cut back, 5 bases at V and 3 bases at J, with 10 bases in the middle. As DNA, the CDR3 is TGTGCCAGCAGCCTCCGACGGGAAGAGACCCAGTACTTC. It encodes CASSLRREETQYF.

This clonotype was detected ten times or more. This sequence joins TRBV20-1 and TRBJ2-7, with TRBD2 matching 7 bases. The CDR3 is 14 residues long. In germline, CDR1 is DFQATT, CDR2 SNEGSKA (reference sequence). J was trimmed by 3 bases and V by 0 bases; bases with no gene match: 5. CDR3 residues: CSARDPGLGYEQYF. As DNA, the CDR3 is TGCAGTGCTAGAGACCCCGGACTAGGCTACGAGCAGTACTTC.

This clonotype was picked up many times. The chain employs TRBV5-1 and TRBJ2-1, with 9 bases aligning to TRBD2. The V gene end was trimmed by 3 bases and the J gene end by 9 bases; junction bases not matched to a gene: 10. There are 15 residues in the CDR3. In germline, CDR1 is SGHRS, CDR2 YFSETQ. The CDR3 DNA sequence: TGCGCCAGCAGCTCCGGCGGGAGGGCCTCGGGTGAGCAGTTCTTC. Translating gives CASSSGGRASGEQFF. Full variable domain (remainder filled in from reference TRBV5-1 and TRBJ2-1): KAGVTQTPRYLIKTRGQQVTLSCSPISGHRSVSWYQQTPGQGLQFLFEYFSETQRNKGNFPGRFSGRQFSNSRSEMNVSTLELGDSALYLCASSSGGRASGEQFFGPGTRLTVL.

This clonotype came up many times. The gene calls are TRBV5-6 and TRBJ2-4; maybe TRBD2 (7 bases). The CDR3 has 17 amino acids. V dropped 0 bases and J dropped 0 bases, with 13 bases sitting between them. Germline-derived CDR1 and CDR2 are SGHDT and YYEEEE. CDR3: CASSLAGGTQAKNIQYF. DNA of the CDR3: TGTGCCAGCAGCTTGGCCGGGGGGACACAAGCCAAAAACATTCAGTACTTC.

This clonotype showed up many times. The gene calls are TRBV5-1 and TRBJ2-5; no definite D call. The CDR3 runs 14 residues. Germline CDR1 SGHRS, CDR2 YFSETQ. Trimming shortened V by 4 bases and J by 0 bases, and 10 bases separated the two germline ends. CDR3 bases: TGCGCCAGCAGCGAGAGTCGGTACCAAGAGACCCAGTACTTC. It codes for CASSESRYQETQYF.

This clonotype was observed at least ten times. V is TRBV20-1 and J is TRBJ2-1, with D perhaps TRBD2 (6 bases). Between the trimmed V and J ends, which lost 3 bases and 10 bases, there was a span of 13 bases. This CDR3 contains 12 residues. Germline lookup yields CDR1 DFQATT and CDR2 SNEGSKA (reference sequence). The CDR3 is CSASPSGEEQFF. DNA of the CDR3: TGCAGTGCTAGCCCATCGGGGGAGGAGCAGTTCTTC.

This clonotype was seen at least ten times. The J gene is TRBJ2-3, the V gene TRBV7-2; TRBD2 matches 8 bases. The germline gives CDR1 SGHTA, CDR2 FQGNSA. The CDR3 extends over 15 amino acids. V lost 1 base and J lost 3; bases outside the gene matches: 3. CDR3 sequence reads: CASSLVGLDTDTQYF. In DNA, the CDR3 is TGTGCCAGCAGCTTAGTGGGACTAGATACAGATACGCAGTATTTT.